This TCR beta chain is from a study of identical twins. Healthy Caucasians were all of the donors. The CDR3 spans 14 residues. The V gene end was trimmed by 5 bases and the J gene end by 4 bases; junction bases not matched to a gene: 7. This clonotype was seen at least ten times. Its antigen is undetermined. Addition of a universal primer site occurred through template switching, and cDNA carried unique molecular identifiers. A single record per CDR3 protein comes from TCRdb applying MiXCR to the 5' RACE reads. This table has about 150,000 distinct CDR3 sequences, 3% to 4% appearing once. General study results and limits: There is a chance that invariant MAIT and iNKT cells partially muddied zero-insertion analyses.

The sequenced sample was memory T cells sorted from blood. The V gene is TRBV12-3 or TRBV12-4, the J gene TRBJ2-5; 7 positions agree with TRBD1. The clonotype comes from a man younger than 35 in good health. CDR3 DNA: TGTGCCAGCAGTGAGACAGGGTTGGGAGAGACCCAGTACTTC. It encodes CASSETGLGETQYF.